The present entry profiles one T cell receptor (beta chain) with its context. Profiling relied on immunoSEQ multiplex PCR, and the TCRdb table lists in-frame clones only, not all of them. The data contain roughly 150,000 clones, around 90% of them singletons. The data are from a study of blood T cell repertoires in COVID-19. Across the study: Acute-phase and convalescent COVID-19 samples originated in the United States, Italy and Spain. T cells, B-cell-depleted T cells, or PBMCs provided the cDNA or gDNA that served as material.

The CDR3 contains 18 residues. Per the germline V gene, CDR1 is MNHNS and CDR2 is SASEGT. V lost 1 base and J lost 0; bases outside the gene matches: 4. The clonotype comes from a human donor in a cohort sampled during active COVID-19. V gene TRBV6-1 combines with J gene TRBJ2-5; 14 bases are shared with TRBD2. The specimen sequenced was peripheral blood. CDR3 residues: CASSEGRLAGGNQETQYF. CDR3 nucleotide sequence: TGTGCCAGCAGTGAAGGGAGACTAGCGGGGGGGAACCAAGAGACCCAGTACTTC.